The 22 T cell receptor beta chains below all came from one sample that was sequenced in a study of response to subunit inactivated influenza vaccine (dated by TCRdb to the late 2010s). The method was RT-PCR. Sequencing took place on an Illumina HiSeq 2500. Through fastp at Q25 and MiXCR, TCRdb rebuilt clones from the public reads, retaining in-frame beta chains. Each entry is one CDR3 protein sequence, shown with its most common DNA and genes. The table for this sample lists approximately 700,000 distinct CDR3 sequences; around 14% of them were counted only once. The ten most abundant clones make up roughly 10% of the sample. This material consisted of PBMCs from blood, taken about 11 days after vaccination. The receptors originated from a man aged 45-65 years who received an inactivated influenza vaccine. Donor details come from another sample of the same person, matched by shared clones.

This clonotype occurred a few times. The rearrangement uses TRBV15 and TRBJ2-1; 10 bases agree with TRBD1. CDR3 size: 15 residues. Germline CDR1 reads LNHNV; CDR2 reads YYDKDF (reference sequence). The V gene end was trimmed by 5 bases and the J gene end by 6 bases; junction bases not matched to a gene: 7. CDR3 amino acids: CATSYGTGAFNEQFF. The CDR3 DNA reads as TGTGCCACCAGCTACGGGACAGGGGCGTTCAATGAGCAGTTCTTC.

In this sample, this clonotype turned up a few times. The CDR3, as DNA: TGTGCCAGCAGCCATCAGCGGGCGATGACCGGGGAGCTGTTTTTT. This gives the protein CASSHQRAMTGELFF. This chain uses TRBV7-8 with TRBJ2-2; tentatively, D is TRBD2 (6 bases). Germline CDR1 is SGHVS and CDR2 is FQNEAQ. Deletions cut 5 bases from V and 5 bases from J, with 15 bases between. This CDR3 region has 15 residues.

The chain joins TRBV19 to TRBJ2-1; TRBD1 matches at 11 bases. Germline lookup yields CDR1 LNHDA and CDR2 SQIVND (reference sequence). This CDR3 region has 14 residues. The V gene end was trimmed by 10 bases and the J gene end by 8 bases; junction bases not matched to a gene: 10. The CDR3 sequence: CATDRGRPGDEQFF. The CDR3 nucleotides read TGTGCCACGGACAGGGGGCGTCCAGGCGATGAGCAGTTCTTC.

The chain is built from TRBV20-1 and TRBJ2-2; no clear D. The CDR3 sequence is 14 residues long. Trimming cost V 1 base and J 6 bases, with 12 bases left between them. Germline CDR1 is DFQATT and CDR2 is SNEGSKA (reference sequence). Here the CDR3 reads CSARGNRGAGELFF. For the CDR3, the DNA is TGCAGTGCTAGAGGGAACAGAGGAGCCGGGGAGCTGTTTTTT.

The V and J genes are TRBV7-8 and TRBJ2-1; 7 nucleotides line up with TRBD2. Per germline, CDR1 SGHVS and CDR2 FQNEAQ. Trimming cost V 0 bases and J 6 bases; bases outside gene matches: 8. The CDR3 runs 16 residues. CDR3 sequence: CASSLAGRGHFNEQFF. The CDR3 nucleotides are TGTGCCAGCAGCTTAGCGGGGAGGGGTCACTTCAATGAGCAGTTCTTC.

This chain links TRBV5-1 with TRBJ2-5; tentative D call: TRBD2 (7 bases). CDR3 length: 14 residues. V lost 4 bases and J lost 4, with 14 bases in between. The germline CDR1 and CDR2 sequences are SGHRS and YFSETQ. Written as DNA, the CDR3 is TGCGCCAGCAGCCCCGGAGGGGGGGCAGAGACCCAGTACTTC. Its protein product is CASSPGGGAETQYF. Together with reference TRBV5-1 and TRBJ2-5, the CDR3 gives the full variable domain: KAGVTQTPRYLIKTRGQQVTLSCSPISGHRSVSWYQQTPGQGLQFLFEYFSETQRNKGNFPGRFSGRQFSNSRSEMNVSTLELGDSALYLCASSPGGGAETQYFGPGTRLLVL.

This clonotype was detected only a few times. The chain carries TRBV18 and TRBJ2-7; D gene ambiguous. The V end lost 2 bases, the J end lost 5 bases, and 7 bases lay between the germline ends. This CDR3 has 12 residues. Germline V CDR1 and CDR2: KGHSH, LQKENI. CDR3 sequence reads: CASSPGLDEQYF. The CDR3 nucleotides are TGTGCCAGCTCACCAGGGCTTGACGAGCAGTACTTC. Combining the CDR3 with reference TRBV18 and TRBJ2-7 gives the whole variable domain NAGVMQNPRHLVRRRGQEARLRCSPMKGHSHVYWYRQLPEEGLKFMVYLQKENIIDESGMPKERFSAEFPKEGPSILRIQQVVRGDSAAYFCASSPGLDEQYFGPGTRLTVT.

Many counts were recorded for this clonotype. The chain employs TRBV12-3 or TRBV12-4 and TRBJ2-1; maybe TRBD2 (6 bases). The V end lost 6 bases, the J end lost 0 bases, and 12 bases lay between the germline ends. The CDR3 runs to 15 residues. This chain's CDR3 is CASRSGTGSYNEQFF. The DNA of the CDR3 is TGTGCCAGCAGGTCCGGGACTGGCTCCTACAATGAGCAGTTCTTC.

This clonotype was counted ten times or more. This chain's CDR3 is CSARRGGGTDQYF. In nucleotides, the CDR3 is TGCAGTGCTAGACGAGGCGGGGGGACCGACCAGTACTTC. The chain employs TRBV20-1 and TRBJ2-5; TRBD2 aligns across 8 bases. The CDR3 is 13 residues long. Trimming cost V 2 bases and J 10 bases; bases outside gene matches: 9. The germline gives CDR1 DFQATT, CDR2 SNEGSKA (reference sequence).

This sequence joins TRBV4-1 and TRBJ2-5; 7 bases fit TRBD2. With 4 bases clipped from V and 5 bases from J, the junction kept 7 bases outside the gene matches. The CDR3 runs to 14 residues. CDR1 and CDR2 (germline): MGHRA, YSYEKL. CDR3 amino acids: CASSRLEGGETQYF. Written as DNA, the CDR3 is TGCGCCAGCAGCCGACTAGAGGGAGGGGAGACCCAGTACTTC.

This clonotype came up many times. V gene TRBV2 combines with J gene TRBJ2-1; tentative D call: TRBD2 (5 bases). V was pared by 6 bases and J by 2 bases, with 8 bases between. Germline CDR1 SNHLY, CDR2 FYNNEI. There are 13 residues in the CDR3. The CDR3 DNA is TGTGCCAGCAGGAGCGGAGCCTACAATGAGCAGTTCTTC. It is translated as CASRSGAYNEQFF.

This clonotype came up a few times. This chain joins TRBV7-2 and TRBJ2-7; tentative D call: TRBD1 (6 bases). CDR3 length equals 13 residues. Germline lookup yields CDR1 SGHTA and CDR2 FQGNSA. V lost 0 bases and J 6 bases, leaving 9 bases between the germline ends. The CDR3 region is CASSLATGLEQYF. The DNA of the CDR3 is TGTGCCAGCAGCTTAGCCACAGGGCTCGAGCAGTACTTC.

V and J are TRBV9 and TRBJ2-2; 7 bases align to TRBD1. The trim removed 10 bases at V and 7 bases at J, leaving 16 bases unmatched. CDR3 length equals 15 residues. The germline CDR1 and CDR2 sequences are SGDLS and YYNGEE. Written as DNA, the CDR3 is TGTGCCTCCTCCACCCAAGGGGGCGCCGGCGGGGAGCTGTTTTTT. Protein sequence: CASSTQGGAGGELFF.

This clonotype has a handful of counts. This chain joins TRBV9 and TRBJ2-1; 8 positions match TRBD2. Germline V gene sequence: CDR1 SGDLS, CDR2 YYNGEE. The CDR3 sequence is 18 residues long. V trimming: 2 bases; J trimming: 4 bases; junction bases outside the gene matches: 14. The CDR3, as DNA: TGTGCCAGCAGCGTTAATTCACGGGCGGGAGGATCGTACAATGAGCAGTTCTTC. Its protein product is CASSVNSRAGGSYNEQFF. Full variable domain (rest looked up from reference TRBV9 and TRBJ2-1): DSGVTQTPKHLITATGQRVTLRCSPRSGDLSVYWYQQSLDQGLQFLIQYYNGEERAKGNILERFSAQQFPDLHSELNLSSLELGDSALYFCASSVNSRAGGSYNEQFFGPGTRLTVL.

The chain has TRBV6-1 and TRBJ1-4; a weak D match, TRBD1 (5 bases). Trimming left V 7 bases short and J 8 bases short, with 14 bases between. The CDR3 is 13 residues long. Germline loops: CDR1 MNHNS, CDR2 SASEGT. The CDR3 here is CASNRDSMEKLFF. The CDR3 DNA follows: TGTGCCAGCAACCGGGACTCGATGGAAAAACTGTTTTTT.

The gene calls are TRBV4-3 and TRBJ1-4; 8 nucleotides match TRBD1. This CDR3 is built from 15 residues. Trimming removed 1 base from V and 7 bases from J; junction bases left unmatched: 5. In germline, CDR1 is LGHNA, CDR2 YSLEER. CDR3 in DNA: TGCGCCAGCAGCCAAGGACAGGGGTGGAGTGAAAAACTGTTTTTT. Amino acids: CASSQGQGWSEKLFF.

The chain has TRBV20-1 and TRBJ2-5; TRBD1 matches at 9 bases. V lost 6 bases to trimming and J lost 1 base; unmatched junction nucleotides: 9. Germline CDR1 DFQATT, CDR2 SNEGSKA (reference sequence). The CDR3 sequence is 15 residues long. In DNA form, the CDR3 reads TGCAGTGCCTTGGCGGGGACAGGGAGCCAAGAGACCCAGTACTTC. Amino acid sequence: CSALAGTGSQETQYF.

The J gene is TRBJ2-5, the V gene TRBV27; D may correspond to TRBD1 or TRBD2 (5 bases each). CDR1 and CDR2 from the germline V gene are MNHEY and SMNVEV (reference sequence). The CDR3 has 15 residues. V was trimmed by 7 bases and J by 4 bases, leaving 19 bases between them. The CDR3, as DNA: TGTGCCAGCATCATTGAGTTGAGGGGCGGAGAGACCCAGTACTTC. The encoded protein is CASIIELRGGETQYF.

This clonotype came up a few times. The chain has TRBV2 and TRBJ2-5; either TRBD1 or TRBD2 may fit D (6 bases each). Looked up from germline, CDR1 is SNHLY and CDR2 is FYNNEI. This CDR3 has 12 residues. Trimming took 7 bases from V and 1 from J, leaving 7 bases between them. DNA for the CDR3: TGTGCCAGCACGGGGGCCCAAGAGACCCAGTACTTC. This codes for CASTGAQETQYF.

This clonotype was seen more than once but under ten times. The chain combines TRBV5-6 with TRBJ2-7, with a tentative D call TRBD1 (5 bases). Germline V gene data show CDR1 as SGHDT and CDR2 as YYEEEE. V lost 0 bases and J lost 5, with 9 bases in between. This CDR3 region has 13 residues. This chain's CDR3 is CASSLVQGHEQYF. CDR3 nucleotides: TGTGCCAGCAGCTTGGTCCAGGGCCACGAGCAGTACTTC.

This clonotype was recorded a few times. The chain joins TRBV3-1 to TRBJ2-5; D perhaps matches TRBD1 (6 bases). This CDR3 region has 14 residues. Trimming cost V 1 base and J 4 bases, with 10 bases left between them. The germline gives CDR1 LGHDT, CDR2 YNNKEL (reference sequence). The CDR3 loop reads CASSQGTVGETQYF. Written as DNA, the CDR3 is TGTGCCAGCAGCCAAGGGACAGTTGGAGAGACCCAGTACTTC.

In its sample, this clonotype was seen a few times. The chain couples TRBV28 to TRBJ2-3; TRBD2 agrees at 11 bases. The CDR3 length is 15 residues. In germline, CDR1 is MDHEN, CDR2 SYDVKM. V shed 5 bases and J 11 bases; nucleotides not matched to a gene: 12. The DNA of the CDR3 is TGTGCCAGCAGTCGGAATTTTAGCGGGAGGGAGGGGCAGTATTTT. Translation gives CASSRNFSGREGQYF.